This TCR beta chain emerged from a study of patients and donors after allogeneic stem cell transplantation. This clonotype was seen only a few times. From the RT-PCR reads, TCRdb called clonotypes with MiXCR, one entry per CDR3 protein. The repertoire holds some 24,000 distinct CDR3 sequences, with around 40% as singletons. Germline V gives CDR1 KGHSH, CDR2 LQKENI. This CDR3 is built from 15 residues. V lost 4 bases, J lost 5 bases, and 18 bases lay in between. Source material: blood, either unsorted or a sorted T cell fraction (not recorded which). The V gene is TRBV18, the J gene TRBJ2-7, with a weak D call TRBD1 (5 bases). The sequence was collected from a human donor who was either an allogeneic HSCT recipient or a stem cell or donor lymphocyte infusion donor (not recorded which). It is not recorded whose cells these are; they may come from a transplant donor. CDR3 coding DNA: TGTGCCAGCTCACTAACTACCGGCAGGGCTAACGAGCAGTACTTC. Encoded protein: CASSLTTGRANEQYF. Variable domain in full (rest from reference TRBV18 and TRBJ2-7): NAGVMQNPRHLVRRRGQEARLRCSPMKGHSHVYWYRQLPEEGLKFMVYLQKENIIDESGMPKERFSAEFPKEGPSILRIQQVVRGDSAAYFCASSLTTGRANEQYFGPGTRLTVT.